This T cell receptor (beta chain) was profiled in a study of T cells in Graves' hyperthyroidism and ophthalmopathy. Overall study findings and caveats: Ophthalmopathy and stable hyperthyroidism were told apart by a 13 V-J model. Ophthalmopathy, as predicted by the model, came a median 6.5 months after the prediction.

TCR beta CDR3 region amplification was performed from RNA transcripts. Carried out on the TCR CDR3, a first-round RT-PCR used the HTBI primer set. TCRdb ran MiXCR on the multiplex PCR reads and lists one entry per CDR3 protein. Of 540,000 or so distinct CDR3 sequences listed, under 60% are singletons. This clonotype was recorded many times. Its antigen is still unknown. Based on clinical symptoms, serum thyroxine and TRAb, thyroid ultrasound and orbital computed tomography, diagnoses were reached. CDR3 length: 12 amino acids. This TCR was sampled from an adult woman with Graves' disease, either hyperthyroidism or ophthalmopathy (not recorded which). V is TRBV12-3 or TRBV12-4 and J is TRBJ2-2, with a weak D call TRBD2 (6 bases). Sequenced material: peripheral blood or thyroid tissue (not recorded which). The CDR3 spells CGSRRGVGELFF. CDR3 DNA: TGTGGCTCGCGGCGGGGAGTAGGGGAGCTGTTTTTT.